This T cell receptor beta chain was captured in a study of human T cells and chemical hapten exposure. TCRdb re-called the RACE reads with MiXCR, one entry per CDR3 protein. The sample shows about 260,000 distinct CDR3 sequences, approximately 8.4% of them seen only once. Study observations and caveats: TCRs exceeding a frequency of 1 in 1000 stayed unchanged under DPC sensitization. Donors' alopecia may make their immune response differ from healthy people's.

In regard to this clonotype: The antigen is not known.

As to time point: pre-sensitization, week 0. Treatment indicated: therapeutic diphenylcyclopropenone sensitization with weekly scalp DPC. The starting material was whole blood, obtained in connection with sensitization to the hapten diphenylcyclopropenone (DPC). This clonotype was sampled from a woman in her 40s with alopecia areata. Some clones in this sample may be carry-over from other donors' samples.

The CDR3 loop is CASSSPASGSRDEQFF. CDR3 coding DNA: TGTGCCAGCAGTTCCCCCGCTAGCGGGAGCAGGGATGAGCAGTTCTTC. V gene TRBV28 combines with J gene TRBJ2-1; 10 bases line up with TRBD2. V lost 4 bases, J lost 8 bases, and 11 bases stayed unmatched. CDR3 length: 16 amino acids. The germline CDR1 and CDR2 sequences are MDHEN and SYDVKM.